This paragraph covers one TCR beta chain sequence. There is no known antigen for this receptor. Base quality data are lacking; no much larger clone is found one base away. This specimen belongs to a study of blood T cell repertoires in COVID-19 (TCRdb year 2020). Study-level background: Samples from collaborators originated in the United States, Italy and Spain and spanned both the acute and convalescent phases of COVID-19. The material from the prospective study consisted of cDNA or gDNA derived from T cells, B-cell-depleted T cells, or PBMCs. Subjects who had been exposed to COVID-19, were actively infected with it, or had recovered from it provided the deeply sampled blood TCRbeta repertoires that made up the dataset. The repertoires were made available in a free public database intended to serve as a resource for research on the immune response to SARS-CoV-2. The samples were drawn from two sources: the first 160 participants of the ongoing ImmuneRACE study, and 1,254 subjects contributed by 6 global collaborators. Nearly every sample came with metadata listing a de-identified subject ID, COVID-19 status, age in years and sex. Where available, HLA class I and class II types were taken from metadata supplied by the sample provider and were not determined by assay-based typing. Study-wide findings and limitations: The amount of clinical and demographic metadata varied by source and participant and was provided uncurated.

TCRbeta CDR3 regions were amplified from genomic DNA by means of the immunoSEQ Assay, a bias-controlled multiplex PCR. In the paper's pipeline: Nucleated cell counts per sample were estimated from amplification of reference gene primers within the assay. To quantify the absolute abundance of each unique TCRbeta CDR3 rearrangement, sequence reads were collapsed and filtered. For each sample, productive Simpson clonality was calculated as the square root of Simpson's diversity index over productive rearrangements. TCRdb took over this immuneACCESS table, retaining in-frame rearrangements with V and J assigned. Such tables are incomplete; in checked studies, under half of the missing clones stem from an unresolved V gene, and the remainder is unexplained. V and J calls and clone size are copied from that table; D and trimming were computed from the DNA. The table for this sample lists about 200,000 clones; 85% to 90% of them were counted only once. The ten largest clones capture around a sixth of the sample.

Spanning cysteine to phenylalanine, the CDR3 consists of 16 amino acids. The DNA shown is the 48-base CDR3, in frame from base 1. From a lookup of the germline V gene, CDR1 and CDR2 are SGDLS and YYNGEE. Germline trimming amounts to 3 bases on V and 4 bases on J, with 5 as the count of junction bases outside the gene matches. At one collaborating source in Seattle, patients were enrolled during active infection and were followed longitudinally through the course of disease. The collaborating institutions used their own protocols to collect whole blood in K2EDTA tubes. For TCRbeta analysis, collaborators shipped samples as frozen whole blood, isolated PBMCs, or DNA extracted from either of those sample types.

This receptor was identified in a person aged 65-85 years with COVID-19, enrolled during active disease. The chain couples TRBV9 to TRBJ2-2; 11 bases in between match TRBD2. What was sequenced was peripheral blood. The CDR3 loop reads CASSELAGALTGELFF. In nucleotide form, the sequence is TGTGCCAGCAGCGAACTAGCGGGAGCCCTCACCGGGGAGCTGTTTTTT.